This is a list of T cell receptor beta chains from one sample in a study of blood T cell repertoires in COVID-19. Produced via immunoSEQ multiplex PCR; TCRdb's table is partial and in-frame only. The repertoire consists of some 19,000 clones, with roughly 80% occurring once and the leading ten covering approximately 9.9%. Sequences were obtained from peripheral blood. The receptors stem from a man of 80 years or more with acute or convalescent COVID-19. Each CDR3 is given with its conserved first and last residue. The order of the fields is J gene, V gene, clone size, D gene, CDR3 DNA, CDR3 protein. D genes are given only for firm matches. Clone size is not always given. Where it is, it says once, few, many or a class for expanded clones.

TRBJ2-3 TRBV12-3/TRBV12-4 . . TGTGCCAGCAGGGCCGCGGTGGATACGCAGTATTTT CASRAAVDTQYF
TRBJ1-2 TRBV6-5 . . TGTGCCAGCAGAGCAGGGGTCGCCTATGGCTACACCTTC CASRAGVAYGYTF
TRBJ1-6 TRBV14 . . TGTGCCAGCAGCCAAGAAACGCGGGAGAGGGGTATCGGCTCACCCCTCCACTTT CASSQETRERGIGSPLHF
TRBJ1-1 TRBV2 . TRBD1 TGTGCCAGCAGTGTTGGGACAGGTGGTAGTAGAATTGAAGCTTTCTTT CASSVGTGGSRIEAFF
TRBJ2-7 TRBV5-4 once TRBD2 TGTGCCAGCAGCTTGCGGGGGGGCATATACGAGCAGTACTTC CASSLRGGIYEQYF
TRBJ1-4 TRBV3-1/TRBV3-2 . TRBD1 TGTGCCAGCAGCCAAGCGGACAGGGGGAGTGAAAAACTGTTTTTT CASSQADRGSEKLFF
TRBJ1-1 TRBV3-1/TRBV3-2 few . TGTGCCAGCAGCCAGGGGGCGGACACTGAAGCTTTCTTT CASSQGADTEAFF
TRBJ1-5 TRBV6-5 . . TGTGCCAGCAGTTCGTCCGGTAGCAATCAGCCCCAGCATTTT CASSSSGSNQPQHF
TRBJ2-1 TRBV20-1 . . TGCAGTGCTAGTATCGTCCCGTTTCCCCCTCTAGATGAGCAGTTCTTC CSASIVPFPPLDEQFF
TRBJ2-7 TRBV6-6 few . TGTGCCAGCAGAAACGAGGGGGTCTCCTACGAGCAGTACTTC CASRNEGVSYEQYF